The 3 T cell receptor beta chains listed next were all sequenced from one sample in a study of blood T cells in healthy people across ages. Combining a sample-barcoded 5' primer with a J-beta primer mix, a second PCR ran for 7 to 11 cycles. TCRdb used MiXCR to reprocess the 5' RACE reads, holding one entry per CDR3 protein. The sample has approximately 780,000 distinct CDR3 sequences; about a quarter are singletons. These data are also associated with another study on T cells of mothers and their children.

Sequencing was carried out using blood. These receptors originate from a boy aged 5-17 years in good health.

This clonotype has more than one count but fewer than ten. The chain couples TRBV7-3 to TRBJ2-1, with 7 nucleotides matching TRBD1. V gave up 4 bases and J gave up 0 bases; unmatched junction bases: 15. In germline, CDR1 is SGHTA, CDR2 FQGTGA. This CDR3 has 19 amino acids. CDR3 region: CASSSSRGFFSNSYNEQFF. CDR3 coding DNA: TGTGCCAGCAGCTCCTCCAGGGGGTTTTTTTCCAACTCCTACAATGAGCAGTTCTTC.

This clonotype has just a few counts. The CDR3 sequence is CASSVVGQGLGGELFF. The CDR3, as DNA: TGTGCCAGCAGCGTAGTGGGACAGGGACTTGGCGGGGAGCTGTTTTTT. The chain employs TRBV9 and TRBJ2-2; 9 bases map to TRBD1. The CDR3 spans 16 residues. V gave up 0 bases and J gave up 7 bases; unmatched junction bases: 7. The germline V gene encodes CDR1 SGDLS and CDR2 YYNGEE.

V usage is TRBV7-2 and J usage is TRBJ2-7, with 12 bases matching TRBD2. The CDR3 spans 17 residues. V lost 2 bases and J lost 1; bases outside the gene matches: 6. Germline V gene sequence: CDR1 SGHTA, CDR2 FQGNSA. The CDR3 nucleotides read TGTGCCAGCAGCTTATCCCAACTAGCGGGGGGATCCTACGAGCAGTACTTC. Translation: CASSLSQLAGGSYEQYF.